The T cell receptor beta chain under discussion was sequenced for a study of cytomegalovirus exposure and HLA in healthy donors. General observations from the study: Investigators reported 150 to 200 TCR beta chains as tied to cytomegalovirus.

PCR amplification relied on 60 Vbeta primers (plus 13 Jbeta primers). The repertoire was sequenced with immunoSEQ multiplex PCR; TCRdb's copy has only in-frame clones and lacks some. The sample lists roughly 150,000 clones, roughly 80% occurring once. As to this clone: Its target is not known.

The CDR3 contains 14 residues. V shed 5 bases and J 5 bases; nucleotides not matched to a gene: 7. The germline V gene has CDR1 WSHSY and CDR2 SAAADI. The sample comprised PBMCs. V and J are TRBV10-2 and TRBJ2-5; 8 nucleotides align to TRBD2. This receptor was identified in a female donor in good health and CMV-seronegative. The CDR3 here is CASSLAGPQETQYF. The DNA of the CDR3 is TGCGCCAGCAGTTTAGCGGGGCCCCAGGAGACCCAGTACTTC.